This TCR beta chain was identified during a study of blood T cell repertoires in COVID-19 (dated by TCRdb to about 2020). Describing the broader study: Collaborator samples came from the United States, Italy and Spain and covered acute and convalescent phases of COVID-19. The prospective study material was composed of cDNA or gDNA derived from T cells, B-cell-depleted T cells, or PBMCs. The dataset comprised deeply sampled blood TCRbeta repertoires from subjects exposed to, actively infected with, or recovered from COVID-19. The repertoires were released in a freely available public database meant as a resource for research on the immune response to SARS-CoV-2. Samples were obtained from the ongoing ImmuneRACE study (first 160 participants) and from about 1,300 subjects provided by 6 global collaborators. Nearly every sample came with metadata listing a de-identified subject ID, COVID-19 status, age in years and sex. HLA class I and class II types, where available, came from metadata supplied by the sample provider rather than from assay-based typing.

Each collaborating institution followed its own protocols to collect whole blood in K2EDTA tubes. For TCRbeta analysis, collaborators shipped samples in one of three forms: frozen whole blood, isolated PBMCs, or DNA extracted from either of those sample types. Findings and caveats that apply to the study as a whole: Clinical and demographic metadata were provided uncurated, with the amount varying by source and participant.

TCRbeta CDR3 regions were amplified from genomic DNA using the immunoSEQ Assay, a bias-controlled multiplex PCR. The original methods were these. The number of nucleated cells in each sample was estimated from the amplification of reference gene primers within the assay. Sequence reads were collapsed and filtered to measure the absolute abundance of every unique TCRbeta CDR3 rearrangement. For each sample, productive Simpson clonality was calculated by taking the square root of Simpson's diversity index across productive rearrangements. In TCRdb, the immuneACCESS table is reduced to in-frame sequences with V and J assigned. These tables do not hold every clone; where another copy was compared, an unresolved V gene accounts for under half, and the others remain unexplained. That table is the source of V, J and clone size, and D and trimming were worked out from the DNA. In all, the sample holds roughly 35,000 clones, and approximately 80% of those were seen once. 7% to 8.5% of the sample rests with the top ten.

Worth noting for this clone: Its antigen is still unknown. One base away there is no much larger clone; base qualities are not given. The same CDR3 arises from other DNA sequences in this sample as well.

The TCR originated in a woman in her sixties with acute or convalescent COVID-19. The sample consisted of peripheral blood.

The CDR3 region: CASSQAGGSYNEQFF. Here is the DNA: TGTGCCAGCAGCCAAGCGGGGGGGTCCTACAATGAGCAGTTCTTC. The rearrangement joined TRBV3-1 (or the pseudogene TRBV3-2) to TRBJ2-1; 8 of the junction bases match TRBD2. In the germline V gene (reference sequence), CDR1 corresponds to LGHDT and CDR2 to YNNKEL. From the cysteine through the phenylalanine, the CDR3 covers 15 amino acids. Just CDR3 DNA is preserved here, 45 bases in frame from base 1. From V the trimming removes 1 base and from J it removes 1 base, while the gene matches leave 0 bases of the junction unaccounted for.